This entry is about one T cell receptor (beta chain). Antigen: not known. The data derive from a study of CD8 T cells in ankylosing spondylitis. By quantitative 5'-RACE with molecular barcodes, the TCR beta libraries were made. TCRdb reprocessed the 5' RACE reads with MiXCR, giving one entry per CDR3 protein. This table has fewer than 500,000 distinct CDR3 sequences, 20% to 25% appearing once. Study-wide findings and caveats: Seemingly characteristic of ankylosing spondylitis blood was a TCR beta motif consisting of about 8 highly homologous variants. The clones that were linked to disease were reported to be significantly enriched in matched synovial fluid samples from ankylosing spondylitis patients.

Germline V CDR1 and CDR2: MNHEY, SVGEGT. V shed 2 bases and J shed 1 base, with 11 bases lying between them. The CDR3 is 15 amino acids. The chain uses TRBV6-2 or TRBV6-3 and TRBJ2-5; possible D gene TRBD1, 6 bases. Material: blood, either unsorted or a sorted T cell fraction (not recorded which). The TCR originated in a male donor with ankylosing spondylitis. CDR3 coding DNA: TGTGCCAGCAGTTACCCCCGGGACATCCAAGAGACCCAGTACTTC. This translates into CASSYPRDIQETQYF.